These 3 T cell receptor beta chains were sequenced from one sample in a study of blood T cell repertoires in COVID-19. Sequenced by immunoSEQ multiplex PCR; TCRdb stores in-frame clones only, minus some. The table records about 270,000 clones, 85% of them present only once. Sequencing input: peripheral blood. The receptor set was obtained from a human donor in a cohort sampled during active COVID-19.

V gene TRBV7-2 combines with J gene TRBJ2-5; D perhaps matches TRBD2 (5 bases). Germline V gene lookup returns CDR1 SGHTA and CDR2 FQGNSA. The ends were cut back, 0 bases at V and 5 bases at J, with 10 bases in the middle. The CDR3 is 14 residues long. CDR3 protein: CASSLAGMSETQYF. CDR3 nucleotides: TGTGCCAGCAGCTTAGCCGGGATGTCGGAGACCCAGTACTTC.

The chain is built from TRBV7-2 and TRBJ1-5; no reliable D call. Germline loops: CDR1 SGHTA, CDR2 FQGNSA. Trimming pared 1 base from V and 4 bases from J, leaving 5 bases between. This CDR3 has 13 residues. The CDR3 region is CASSLDSNQPQHF. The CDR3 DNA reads TGTGCCAGCAGCTTAGACAGTAATCAGCCCCAGCATTTT.

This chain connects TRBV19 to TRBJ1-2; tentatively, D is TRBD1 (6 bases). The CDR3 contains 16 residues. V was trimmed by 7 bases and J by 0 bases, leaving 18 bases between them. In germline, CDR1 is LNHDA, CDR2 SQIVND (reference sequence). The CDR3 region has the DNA TGTGCCAGTAACGCCGCAGGGGAAATCGCTAACTATGGCTACACCTTC. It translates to CASNAAGEIANYGYTF.